This T cell receptor beta chain was found in a study of blood T cell repertoires in COVID-19. Produced via immunoSEQ multiplex PCR; TCRdb's table is partial and in-frame only. The sample contains 250,000 to 300,000 clones, around 80% of which appear only once. The V end lost 6 bases, the J end lost 15 bases, and 18 bases lay between the germline ends. This CDR3 has 12 residues. The V gene's germline CDR1 is LNHDA and CDR2 SQIVND (reference sequence). Exposed enrollees encountered a COVID-19 case at some point within 2 weeks before study entry. The chain joins TRBV19 to TRBJ2-1, with D hard to call. Sequences were obtained from PBMCs or T cells enriched from blood (not recorded which). The TCR originated in a man in his forties who had been exposed to COVID-19. The CDR3 is CASSSSAATPFF. The CDR3 nucleotides read TGTGCCAGTAGCTCTAGTGCGGCAACACCGTTCTTC.